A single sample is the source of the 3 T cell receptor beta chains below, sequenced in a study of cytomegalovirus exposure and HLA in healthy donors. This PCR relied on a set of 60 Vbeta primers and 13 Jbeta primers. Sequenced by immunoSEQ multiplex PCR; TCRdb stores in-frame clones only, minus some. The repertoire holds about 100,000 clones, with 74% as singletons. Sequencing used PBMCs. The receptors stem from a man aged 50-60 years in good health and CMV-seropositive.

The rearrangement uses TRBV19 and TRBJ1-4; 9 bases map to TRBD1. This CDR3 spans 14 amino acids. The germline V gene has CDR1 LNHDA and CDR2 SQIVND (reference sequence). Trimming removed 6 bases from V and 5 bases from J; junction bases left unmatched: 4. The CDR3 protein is CASRPGTGNEKLFF. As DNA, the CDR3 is TGTGCCAGTAGACCCGGGACAGGGAATGAAAAACTGTTTTTT.

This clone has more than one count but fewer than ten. The CDR3 DNA is TGTGCCAGCAGACTACTCCGGGATGCCAGAGATACGCAGTATTTT. This translates into CASRLLRDARDTQYF. The chain is built from TRBV6-5 and TRBJ2-3, with D tentatively TRBD2 (5 bases). With 6 bases removed from V and 5 bases from J, the gap between germline ends came to 18 bases. Germline CDR1 and CDR2: MNHEY and SVGAGI. The CDR3 totals 15 residues.

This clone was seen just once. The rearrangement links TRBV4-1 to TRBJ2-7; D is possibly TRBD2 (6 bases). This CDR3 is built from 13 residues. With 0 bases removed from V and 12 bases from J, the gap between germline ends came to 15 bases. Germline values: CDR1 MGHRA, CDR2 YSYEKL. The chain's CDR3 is CASSQEGGRARYF. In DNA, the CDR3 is TGCGCCAGCAGCCAAGAGGGGGGTAGGGCGAGGTACTTC.